This TCR beta chain stems from a study of early T cells in non-severe SARS-CoV-2 infection. The overall study: The study sequenced bulk RNA from unsorted whole blood, with chains unpaired. The study's findings and limits: VDJdb matching skewed toward anti-spike CD8 responses, missing private and CD4 specificities.

The CDR3 consists of 15 residues. Germline V gene sequence: CDR1 SGHTA, CDR2 FQGTGA. The V end lost 5 bases, the J end lost 0 bases, and 12 bases lay between the germline ends. Unique molecular identifiers were affixed to single, distinct cDNA molecules. TCRdb used MiXCR to reprocess the 5' RACE reads, holding one entry per CDR3 protein. The data show tens of thousands of distinct CDR3 sequences, over 4.5% seen once. Points on this clonotype: No antigen is known for it.

The chain couples TRBV7-3 to TRBJ2-3; D is uncertain. The sequence was obtained from an adult who was a healthcare worker with PCR-confirmed SARS-CoV-2 infection or an uninfected control (not recorded which). Sequencing used whole blood. The CDR3 loop is CASSVDGLSTDTQYF. The CDR3 nucleotides read TGTGCCAGCAGCGTAGACGGTCTGAGCACAGATACGCAGTATTTT.